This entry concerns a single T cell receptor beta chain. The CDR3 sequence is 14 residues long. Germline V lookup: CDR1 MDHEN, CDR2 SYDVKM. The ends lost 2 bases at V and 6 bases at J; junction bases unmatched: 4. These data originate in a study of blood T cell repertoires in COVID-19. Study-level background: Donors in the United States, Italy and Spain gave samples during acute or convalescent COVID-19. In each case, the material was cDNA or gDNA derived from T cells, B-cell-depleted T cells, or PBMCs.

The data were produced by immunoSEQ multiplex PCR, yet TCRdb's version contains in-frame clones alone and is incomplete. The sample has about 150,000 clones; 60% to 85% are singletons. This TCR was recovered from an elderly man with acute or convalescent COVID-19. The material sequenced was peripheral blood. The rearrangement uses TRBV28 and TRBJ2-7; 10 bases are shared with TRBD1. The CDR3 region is CASSLRTGGSEQYF. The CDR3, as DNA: TGTGCCAGCAGTTTAAGGACAGGGGGATCCGAGCAGTACTTC.